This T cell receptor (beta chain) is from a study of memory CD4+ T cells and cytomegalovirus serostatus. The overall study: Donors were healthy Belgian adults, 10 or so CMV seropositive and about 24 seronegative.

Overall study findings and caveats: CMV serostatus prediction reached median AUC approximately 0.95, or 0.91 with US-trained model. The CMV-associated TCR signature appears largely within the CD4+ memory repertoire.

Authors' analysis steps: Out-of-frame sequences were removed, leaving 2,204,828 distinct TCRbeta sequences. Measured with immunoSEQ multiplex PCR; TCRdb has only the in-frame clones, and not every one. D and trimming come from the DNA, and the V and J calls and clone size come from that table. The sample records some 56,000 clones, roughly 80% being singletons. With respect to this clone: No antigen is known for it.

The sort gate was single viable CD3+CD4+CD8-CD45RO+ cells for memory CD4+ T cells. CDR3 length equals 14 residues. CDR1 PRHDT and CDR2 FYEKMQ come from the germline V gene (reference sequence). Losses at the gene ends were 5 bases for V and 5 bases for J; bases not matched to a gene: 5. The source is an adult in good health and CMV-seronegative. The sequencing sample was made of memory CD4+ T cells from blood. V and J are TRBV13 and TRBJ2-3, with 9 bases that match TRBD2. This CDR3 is CASSLAGTRDTQYF. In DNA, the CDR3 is TGTGCCAGCAGCCTAGCGGGGACCAGAGATACGCAGTATTTT.